This T cell receptor (beta chain) came from a study of vaccination and CD4 T cells after COVID-19. Study background: Post-vaccine sampling followed dose two by a median around 74 days (range 14 to 241). Points from the study as a whole: Detection of a median around 84% of reactive clones in convalescent patients was confined to the period after vaccination.

Sequenced with the Oncomine TCR Beta short-read assay was DNA taken from cultured CD4+ T cells. TCRdb reprocessed the PCR reads with MiXCR, giving one entry per CDR3 protein. The sample lists more than 15,000 distinct CDR3 sequences; about a third were seen once. Concerning this clonotype: The antigen is not known.

Indicated treatment: roughly ten-day PBMC culture with coronavirus spike peptide pools or control peptides (ViraFEST assay). V was pared by 5 bases and J by 7 bases, with 14 bases between. The germline CDR1 and CDR2 sequences are MDHEN and SYDVKM. The CDR3 covers 14 residues. The genes are TRBV28 and TRBJ1-4, with D possibly matching TRBD1 (5 bases). The source is a human donor with COVID-19. Material for sequencing was cultured CD4+ T cells from blood. The CDR3 nucleotides read TGTGCCAGCAGTCCCGGGGGGGGTGGTGAAAAACTGTTTTTT. This gives the protein CASSPGGGGEKLFF.